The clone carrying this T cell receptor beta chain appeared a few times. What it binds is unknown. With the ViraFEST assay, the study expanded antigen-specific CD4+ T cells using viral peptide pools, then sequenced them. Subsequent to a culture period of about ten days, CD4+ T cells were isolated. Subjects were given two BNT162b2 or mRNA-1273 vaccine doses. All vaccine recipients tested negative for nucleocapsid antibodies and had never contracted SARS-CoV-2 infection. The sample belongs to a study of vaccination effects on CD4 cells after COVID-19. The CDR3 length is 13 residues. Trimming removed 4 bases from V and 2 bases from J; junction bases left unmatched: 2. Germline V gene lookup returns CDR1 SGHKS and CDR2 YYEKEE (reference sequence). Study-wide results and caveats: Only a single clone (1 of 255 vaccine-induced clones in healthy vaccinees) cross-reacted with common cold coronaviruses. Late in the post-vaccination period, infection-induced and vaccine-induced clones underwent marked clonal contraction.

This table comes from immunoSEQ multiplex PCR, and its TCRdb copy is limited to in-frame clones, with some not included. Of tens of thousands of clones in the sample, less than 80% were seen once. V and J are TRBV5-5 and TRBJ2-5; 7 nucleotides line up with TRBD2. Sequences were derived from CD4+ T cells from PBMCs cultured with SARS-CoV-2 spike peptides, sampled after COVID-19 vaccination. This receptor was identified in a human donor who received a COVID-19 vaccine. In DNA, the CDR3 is TGTGCCAGCAGCGGTAGCGGGCAAGAGACCCAGTACTTC. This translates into CASSGSGQETQYF.